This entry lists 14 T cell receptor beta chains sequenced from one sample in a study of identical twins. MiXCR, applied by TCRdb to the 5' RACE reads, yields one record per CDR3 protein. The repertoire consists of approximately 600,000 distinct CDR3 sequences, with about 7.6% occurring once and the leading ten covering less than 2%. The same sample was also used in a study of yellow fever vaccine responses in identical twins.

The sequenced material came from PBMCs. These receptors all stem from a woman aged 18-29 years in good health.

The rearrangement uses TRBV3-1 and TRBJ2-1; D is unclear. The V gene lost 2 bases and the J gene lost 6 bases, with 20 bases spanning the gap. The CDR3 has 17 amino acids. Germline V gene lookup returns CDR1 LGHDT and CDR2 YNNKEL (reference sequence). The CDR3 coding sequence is TGTGCCAGCAGCCAAAATCCCCCCATGGGCGGCCTCAATGAGCAGTTCTTC. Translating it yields CASSQNPPMGGLNEQFF.

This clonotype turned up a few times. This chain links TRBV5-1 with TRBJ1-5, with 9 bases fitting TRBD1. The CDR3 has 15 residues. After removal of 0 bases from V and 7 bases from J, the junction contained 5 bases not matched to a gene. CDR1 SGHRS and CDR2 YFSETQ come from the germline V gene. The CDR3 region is CASSLAGDRAQPQHF. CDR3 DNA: TGCGCCAGCAGCTTGGCTGGGGACAGGGCACAGCCCCAGCATTTT.

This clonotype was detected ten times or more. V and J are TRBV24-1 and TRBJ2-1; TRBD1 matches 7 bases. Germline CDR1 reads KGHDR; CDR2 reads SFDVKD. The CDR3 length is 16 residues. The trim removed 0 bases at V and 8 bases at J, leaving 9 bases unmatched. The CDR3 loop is CATSDLHAGGSDEQFF. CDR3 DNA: TGTGCCACCAGTGATTTGCACGCAGGGGGTAGTGATGAGCAGTTCTTC.

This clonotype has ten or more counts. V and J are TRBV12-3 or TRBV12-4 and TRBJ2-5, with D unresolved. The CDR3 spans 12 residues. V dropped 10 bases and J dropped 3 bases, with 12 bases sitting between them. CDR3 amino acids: CATLGREETQYF. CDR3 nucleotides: TGTGCCACCCTGGGCAGAGAAGAGACCCAGTACTTC.

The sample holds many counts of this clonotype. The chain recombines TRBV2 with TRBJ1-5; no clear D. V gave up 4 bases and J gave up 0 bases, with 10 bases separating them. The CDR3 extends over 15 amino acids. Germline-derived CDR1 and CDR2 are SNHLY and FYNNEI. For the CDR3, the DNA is TGTGCCAGCAGTGCCCTCATCGATAGCAATCAGCCCCAGCATTTT. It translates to CASSALIDSNQPQHF.

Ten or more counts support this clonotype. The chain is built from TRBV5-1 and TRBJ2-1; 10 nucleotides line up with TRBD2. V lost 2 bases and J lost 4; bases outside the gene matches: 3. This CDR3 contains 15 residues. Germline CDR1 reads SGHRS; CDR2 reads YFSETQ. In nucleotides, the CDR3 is TGCGCCAGCAGCTTCCTAGCGGGGGAGTACAATGAGCAGTTCTTC. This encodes CASSFLAGEYNEQFF.

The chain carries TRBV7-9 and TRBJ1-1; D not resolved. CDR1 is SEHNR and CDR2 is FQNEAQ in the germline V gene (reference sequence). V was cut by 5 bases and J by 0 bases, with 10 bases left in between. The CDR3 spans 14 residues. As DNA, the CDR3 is TGTGCCAGCAGCGCCCTCATGGTGAACACTGAAGCTTTCTTT. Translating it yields CASSALMVNTEAFF.

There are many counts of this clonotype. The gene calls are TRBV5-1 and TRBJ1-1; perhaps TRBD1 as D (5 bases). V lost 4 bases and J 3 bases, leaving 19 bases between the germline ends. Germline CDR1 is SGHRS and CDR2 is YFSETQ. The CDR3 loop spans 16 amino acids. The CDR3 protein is CASSPEGLGVDTEAFF. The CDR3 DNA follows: TGCGCCAGCAGCCCTGAGGGGTTGGGCGTGGACACTGAAGCTTTCTTT.

CDR3 protein: CASSFLAGASRTGELFF. Written as DNA, the CDR3 is TGTGCCAGCAGTTTTTTAGCGGGGGCCAGCCGGACCGGGGAGCTGTTTTTT. The V gene is TRBV28, the J gene TRBJ2-2; 9 nucleotides match TRBD2. The trim removed 3 bases at V and 5 bases at J, leaving 10 bases unmatched. The V gene's germline CDR1 is MDHEN and CDR2 SYDVKM. The CDR3 has 17 amino acids.

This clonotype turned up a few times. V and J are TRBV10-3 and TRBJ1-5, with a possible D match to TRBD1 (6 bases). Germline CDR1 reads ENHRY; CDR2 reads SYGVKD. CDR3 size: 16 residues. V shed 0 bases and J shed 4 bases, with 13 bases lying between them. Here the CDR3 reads CAISESRGAGNQPQHF. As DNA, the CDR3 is TGTGCCATCAGTGAGTCGAGGGGGGCGGGTAATCAGCCCCAGCATTTT.

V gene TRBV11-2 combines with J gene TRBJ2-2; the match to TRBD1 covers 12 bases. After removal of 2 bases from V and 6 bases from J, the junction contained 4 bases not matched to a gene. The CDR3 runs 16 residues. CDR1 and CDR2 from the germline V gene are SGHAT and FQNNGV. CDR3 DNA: TGTGCCAGCAGCTTATGGGACAGGGGGCATCCCGGGGAGCTGTTTTTT. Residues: CASSLWDRGHPGELFF.

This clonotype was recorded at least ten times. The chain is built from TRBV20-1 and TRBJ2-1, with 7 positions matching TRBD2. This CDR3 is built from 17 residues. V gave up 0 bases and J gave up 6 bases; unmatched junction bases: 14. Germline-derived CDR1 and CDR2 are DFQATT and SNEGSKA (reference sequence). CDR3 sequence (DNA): TGCAGTGCTAGAGATCACAGGCTAGCGGCTGTTTTCAATGAGCAGTTCTTC. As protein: CSARDHRLAAVFNEQFF.

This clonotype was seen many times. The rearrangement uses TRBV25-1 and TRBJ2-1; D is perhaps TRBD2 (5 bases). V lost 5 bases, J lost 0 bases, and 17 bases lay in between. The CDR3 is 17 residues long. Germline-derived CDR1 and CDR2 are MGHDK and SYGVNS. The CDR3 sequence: CASSRSGIYSSYNEQFF. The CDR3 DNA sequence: TGTGCCAGCAGTAGATCGGGGATTTATAGCTCCTACAATGAGCAGTTCTTC.

The CDR3 sequence: CATQGQGVRGSSGANVLTF. The CDR3 DNA is TGTGCCACCCAAGGACAGGGCGTTCGGGGAAGCTCTGGGGCCAACGTCCTGACTTTC. The rearrangement links TRBV12-3 or TRBV12-4 to TRBJ2-6; TRBD1 matches 8 bases. The V segment lost 10 bases and the J segment 0 bases; nucleotides outside the gene matches: 17. The CDR3 totals 19 residues.